Sequencing of this T cell receptor (beta chain) was carried out in a study of cytomegalovirus exposure and HLA in healthy donors. The study, taken as a whole, reports: Researchers left out some V segments, among them TRBV6-2 and TRBV6-3, as indistinguishable. As a later analysis showed, a missense DCLRE1C variant was linked to trimming of TCR beta V- and J-genes.

Healthy bone marrow donors formed the donor group. PCR involved 60 Vbeta and 13 Jbeta primers. Clones were read by immunoSEQ multiplex PCR, and TCRdb kept only the in-frame ones, dropping some. This table has roughly 100,000 clones, 75% to 80% appearing once. With respect to this clone: Its antigen is undetermined.

The CDR3 totals 16 residues. From germline, CDR1 is SGHTS and CDR2 YDEGEE. V gave up 0 bases and J gave up 3 bases; unmatched junction bases: 7. The sequencing input was PBMCs. This TCR derives from a man in his 60s in good health and CMV-seropositive. The chain recombines TRBV5-8 with TRBJ2-3; TRBD2 matches 7 bases. The CDR3 loop reads CASSLGTSGMTDTQYF. The CDR3 nucleotides read TGTGCCAGCAGCTTGGGGACTAGTGGTATGACAGATACGCAGTATTTT.